This is a list of T cell receptor beta chains from one sample in a study of blood T cell repertoires in COVID-19. TCRdb's copy holds only in-frame clones and misses some; the assay was immunoSEQ multiplex PCR. The sample gives 120,000 to 150,000 clones, approximately 89% of which show up once; 28% is in the top ten. Sample: peripheral blood. The receptors stem from a human donor in a cohort sampled during active COVID-19. Both conserved end residues are part of each CDR3. A D gene is named only where the DNA matches it firmly. Size is omitted from some rows. Given values are once, few, many or a class for expanded clones.

.	TRBJ1-5	TRBV7-8	.	CASSLGALGVANQPQHF	TGTGCCAGCAGCTTAGGGGCTCTAGGGGTGGCCAATCAGCCCCAGCATTTT
.	TRBJ2-7	TRBV4-1	.	CASSQDYSYPSYEQYF	TGCGCCAGCAGCCAAGATTATAGTTACCCCTCCTACGAGCAGTACTTC
.	TRBJ2-7	TRBV7-9	TRBD1	CASSPSWGQDPYEQYF	TGTGCCAGCAGCCCTAGCTGGGGACAGGACCCCTACGAGCAGTACTTC
.	TRBJ1-1	TRBV29-1	.	CSAITDRRRAFF	TGCAGCGCAATTACCGACAGGCGTCGAGCTTTCTTT
.	TRBJ2-1	TRBV19	TRBD2	CASSMGLAGGYNEQFF	TGTGCCAGTAGTATGGGACTAGCGGGGGGGTACAATGAGCAGTTCTTC
.	TRBJ2-3	TRBV9	.	CASSSYPGGPYTQYF	TGTGCCAGCAGCTCCTACCCCGGCGGCCCATATACGCAGTATTTT
.	TRBJ1-2	TRBV5-6	TRBD1	CASSWDRDYGYTF	TGTGCCAGCAGCTGGGACAGGGACTATGGCTACACCTTC
.	TRBJ2-3	TRBV2	.	CASSPLGSSTDTQYF	TGTGCCAGCAGCCCCCTAGGGAGTAGCACAGATACGCAGTATTTT
.	TRBJ2-7	TRBV7-2	.	CASSSVEGTYEQYF	TGTGCCAGCAGCTCCGTAGAGGGCACCTACGAGCAGTACTTC
.	TRBJ2-1	TRBV7-2	TRBD1	CASSFQGTGIYNEQFF	TGTGCCAGCAGCTTTCAGGGGACAGGGATCTACAATGAGCAGTTCTTC
once	TRBJ2-7	TRBV29-1	.	CSVARDISYEQYF	TGCAGCGTTGCCCGGGACATCTCCTACGAGCAGTACTTC
.	TRBJ1-5	TRBV2	.	CASSEGRVGNQPQHF	TGTGCCAGCAGTGAAGGCAGGGTTGGCAATCAGCCCCAGCATTTT
.	TRBJ2-7	TRBV4-1	TRBD1	CASSQEGQRYEQYF	TGCGCCAGCAGCCAAGAGGGACAGAGGTACGAGCAGTACTTC
.	TRBJ1-6	TRBV5-6	.	CASSFGVRGSSLHF	TGTGCCAGCAGCTTCGGGGTCAGGGGATCATCCCTCCACTTT
once	TRBJ2-2	TRBV5-6	.	CASSADLSNTGELFF	TGTGCCAGCAGCGCAGACTTATCGAACACCGGGGAGCTGTTTTTT
.	TRBJ2-1	TRBV9	TRBD2	CASSRGLADEQFF	TGTGCCAGCAGCAGAGGACTAGCGGATGAGCAGTTCTTC